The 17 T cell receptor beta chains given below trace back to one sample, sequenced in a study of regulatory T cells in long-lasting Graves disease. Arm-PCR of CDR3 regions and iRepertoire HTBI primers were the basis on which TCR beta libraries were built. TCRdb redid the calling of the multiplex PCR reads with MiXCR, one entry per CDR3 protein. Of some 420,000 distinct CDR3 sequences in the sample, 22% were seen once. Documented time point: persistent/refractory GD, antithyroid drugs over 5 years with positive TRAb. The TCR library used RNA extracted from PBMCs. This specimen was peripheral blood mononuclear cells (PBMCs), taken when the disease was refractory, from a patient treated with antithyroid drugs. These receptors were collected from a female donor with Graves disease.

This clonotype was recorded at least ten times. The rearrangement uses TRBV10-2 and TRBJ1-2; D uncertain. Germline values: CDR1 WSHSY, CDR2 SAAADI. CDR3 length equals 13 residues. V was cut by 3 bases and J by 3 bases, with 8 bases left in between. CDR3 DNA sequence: TGCGCCAGCAGTGATTACCTTGACTATGGCTACACCTTC. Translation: CASSDYLDYGYTF.

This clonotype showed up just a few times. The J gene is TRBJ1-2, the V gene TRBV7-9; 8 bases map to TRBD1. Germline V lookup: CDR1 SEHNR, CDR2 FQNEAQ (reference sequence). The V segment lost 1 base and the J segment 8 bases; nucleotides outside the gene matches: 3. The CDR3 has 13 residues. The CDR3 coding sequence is TGTGCCAGCAGCTTAGAGGGACAGGCGGGCTACACCTTC. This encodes CASSLEGQAGYTF.

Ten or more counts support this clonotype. The CDR3 loop is CASGKSGPNEKLFF. The CDR3, as DNA: TGTGCCAGCGGCAAATCAGGTCCTAATGAAAAACTGTTTTTT. The rearrangement uses TRBV6-1 and TRBJ1-4; no definite D call. The CDR3 has 14 residues. Per germline, CDR1 MNHNS and CDR2 SASEGT. With 8 bases removed from V and 3 bases from J, the gap between germline ends came to 13 bases.

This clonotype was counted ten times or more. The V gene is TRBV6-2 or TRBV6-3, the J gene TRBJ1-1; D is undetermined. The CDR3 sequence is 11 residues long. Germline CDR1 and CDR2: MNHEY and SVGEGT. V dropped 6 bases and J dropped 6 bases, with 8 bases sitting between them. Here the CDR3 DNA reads TGTGCCAGCAGGGGAAACGCTGAAGCTTTCTTT. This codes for CASRGNAEAFF.

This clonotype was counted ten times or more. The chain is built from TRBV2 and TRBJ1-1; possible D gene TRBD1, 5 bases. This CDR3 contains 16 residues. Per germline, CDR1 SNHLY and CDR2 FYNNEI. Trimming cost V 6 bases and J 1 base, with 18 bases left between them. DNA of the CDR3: TGTGCCAGCAGGGACAAGGGACTATTATGGAACACTGAAGCTTTCTTT. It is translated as CASRDKGLLWNTEAFF.

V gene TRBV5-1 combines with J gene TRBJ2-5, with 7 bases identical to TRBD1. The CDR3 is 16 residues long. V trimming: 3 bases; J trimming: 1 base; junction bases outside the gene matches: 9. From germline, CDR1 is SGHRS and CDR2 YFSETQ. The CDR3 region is CASSWPKTGLQETQYF. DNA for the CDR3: TGCGCCAGCAGCTGGCCGAAGACAGGGCTCCAAGAGACCCAGTACTTC.

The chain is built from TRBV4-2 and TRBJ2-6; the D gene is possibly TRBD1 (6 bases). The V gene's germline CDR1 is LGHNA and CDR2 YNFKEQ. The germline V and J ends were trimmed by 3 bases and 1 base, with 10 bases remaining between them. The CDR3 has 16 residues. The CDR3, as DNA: TGTGCCAGCAGCCATGCCACAGGGTCTGGGGCCAACGTCCTGACTTTC. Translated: CASSHATGSGANVLTF.

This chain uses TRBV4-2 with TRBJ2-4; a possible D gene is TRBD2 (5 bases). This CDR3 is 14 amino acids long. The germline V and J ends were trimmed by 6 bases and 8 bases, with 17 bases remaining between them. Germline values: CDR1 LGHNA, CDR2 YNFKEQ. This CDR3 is CASRIGPDGDIQYF. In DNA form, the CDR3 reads TGTGCCAGCAGGATAGGGCCTGACGGGGACATTCAGTACTTC.

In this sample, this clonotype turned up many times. CDR3 nucleotides: TGTGCCAGCAGCTTCCTCGGGTTCAAAGAGACCCAGTACTTC. It yields the protein CASSFLGFKETQYF. The chain combines TRBV7-9 with TRBJ2-5; no clear D. The ends were cut back, 3 bases at V and 3 bases at J, with 11 bases in the middle. Per the germline V gene, CDR1 is SEHNR and CDR2 is FQNEAQ (reference sequence). The CDR3 spans 14 residues.

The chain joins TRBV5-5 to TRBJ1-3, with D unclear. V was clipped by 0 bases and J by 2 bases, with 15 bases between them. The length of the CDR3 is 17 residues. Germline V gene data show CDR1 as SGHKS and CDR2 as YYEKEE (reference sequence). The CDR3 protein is CASSLGIGLTTGNTIYF. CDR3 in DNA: TGTGCCAGCAGCTTGGGTATAGGCCTTACTACTGGAAACACCATATATTTT. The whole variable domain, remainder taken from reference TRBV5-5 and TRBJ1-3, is DAGVTQSPTHLIKTRGQQVTLRCSPISGHKSVSWYQQVLGQGPQFIFQYYEKEERGRGNFPDRFSARQFPNYSSELNVNALLLGDSALYLCASSLGIGLTTGNTIYFGEGSWLTVV.

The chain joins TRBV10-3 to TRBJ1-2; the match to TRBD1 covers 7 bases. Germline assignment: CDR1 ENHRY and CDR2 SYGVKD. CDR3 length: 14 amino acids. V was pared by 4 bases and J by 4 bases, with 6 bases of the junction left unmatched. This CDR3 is CAISGDSLAYGYTF. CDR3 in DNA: TGTGCCATCAGTGGGGACAGCTTGGCCTATGGCTACACCTTC.

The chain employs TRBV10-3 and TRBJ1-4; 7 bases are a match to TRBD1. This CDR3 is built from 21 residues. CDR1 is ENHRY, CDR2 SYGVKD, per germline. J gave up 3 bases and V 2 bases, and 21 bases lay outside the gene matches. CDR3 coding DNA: TGTGCCATCAGTGAGACGGGGGGACAGCTTCCCCGGATCCTTTCTAATGAAAAACTGTTTTTT. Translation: CAISETGGQLPRILSNEKLFF.

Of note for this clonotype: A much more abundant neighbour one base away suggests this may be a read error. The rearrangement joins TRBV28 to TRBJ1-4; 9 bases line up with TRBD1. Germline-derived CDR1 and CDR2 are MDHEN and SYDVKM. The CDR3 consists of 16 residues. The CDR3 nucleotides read TGTACCAGCAGTTCCTCGATTACAGGGGGCGGGGAAAAACTGTTTTTT. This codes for CTSSSSITGGGEKLFF.

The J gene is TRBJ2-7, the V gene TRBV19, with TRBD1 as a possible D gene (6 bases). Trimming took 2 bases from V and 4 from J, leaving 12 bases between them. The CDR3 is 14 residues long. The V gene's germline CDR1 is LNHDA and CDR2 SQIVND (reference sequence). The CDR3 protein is CASSITGFQYEQYF. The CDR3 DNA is TGTGCCAGTAGTATAACAGGGTTCCAATACGAGCAGTACTTC.

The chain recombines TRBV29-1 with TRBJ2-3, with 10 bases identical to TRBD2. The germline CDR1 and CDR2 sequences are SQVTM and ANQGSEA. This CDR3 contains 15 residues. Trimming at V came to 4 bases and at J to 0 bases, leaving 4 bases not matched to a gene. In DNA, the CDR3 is TGCAGCGTTGCCCCGGGACTAGCGAGCACAGATACGCAGTATTTT. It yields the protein CSVAPGLASTDTQYF.

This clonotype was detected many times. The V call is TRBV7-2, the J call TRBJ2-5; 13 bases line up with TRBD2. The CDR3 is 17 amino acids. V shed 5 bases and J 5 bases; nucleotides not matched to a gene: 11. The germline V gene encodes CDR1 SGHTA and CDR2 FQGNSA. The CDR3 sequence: CASSHGWTSGGGETQYF. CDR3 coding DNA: TGTGCCAGCAGCCACGGCTGGACTAGCGGGGGCGGGGAGACCCAGTACTTC.

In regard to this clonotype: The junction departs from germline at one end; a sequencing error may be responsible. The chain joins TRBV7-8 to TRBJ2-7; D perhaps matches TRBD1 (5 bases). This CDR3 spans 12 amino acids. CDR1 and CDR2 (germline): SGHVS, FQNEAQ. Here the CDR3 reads CAGSFQGYEQYF. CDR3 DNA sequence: TGTGCCGGCAGCTTTCAGGGATACGAGCAGTACTTC. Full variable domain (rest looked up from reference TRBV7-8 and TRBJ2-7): GAGVSQSPRYKVAKRGQDVALRCDPISGHVSLFWYQQALGQGPEFLTYFQNEAQLDKSGLPSDRFFAERPEGSVSTLKIQRTQQEDSAVYLCAGSFQGYEQYFGPGTRLTVT.